Detailed here is one TCR beta chain. These data come from a study of T cell changes during pregnancy in multiple sclerosis. Data came from immunoSEQ multiplex PCR; TCRdb stores just in-frame clones and leaves some out. Of approximately 80,000 clones listed, around 93% are singletons. The CDR3 is 16 residues long. Germline assignment: CDR1 SGHRS and CDR2 YFSETQ. With 0 bases removed from V and 6 bases from J, the gap between germline ends came to 15 bases. The receptor comes from a female donor in good health, enrolled as a control in a pregnancy study. The specimen comprised peripheral blood, sampled in the second trimester of pregnancy. The chain has TRBV5-1 and TRBJ1-4; maybe TRBD1 (5 bases). Here the CDR3 reads CASSLGQLTLDEKLFF. Here the CDR3 DNA reads TGCGCCAGCAGCTTGGGACAGCTAACGCTTGATGAAAAACTGTTTTTT.